One and the same sample provided the 12 T cell receptor beta chains below, sequenced in a study of blood T cells in healthy people across ages. Then a second PCR, running roughly 7 to 11 cycles, was carried out with a sample-barcoded 5' primer and a J-beta primer mix. One entry per CDR3 protein results from TCRdb running MiXCR on the 5' RACE reads. Here the sample spans around 800,000 distinct CDR3 sequences, around a quarter being singletons. These data are also associated with another study on T cells of mothers and their children.

Sequences were obtained from blood. The receptors stem from a boy between 5 and 17 years old in good health.

V and J are TRBV12-3 or TRBV12-4 and TRBJ2-6, with D possibly being TRBD1 (6 bases). Trimming shortened V by 6 bases and J by 0 bases, and 9 bases separated the two germline ends. The CDR3 totals 15 residues. DNA for the CDR3: TGTGCCAGCAGACGGACAGTCTCTGGGGCCAACGTCCTGACTTTC. It yields the protein CASRRTVSGANVLTF.

This clonotype was seen just once. The chain employs TRBV3-1 and TRBJ2-5, with TRBD2 matching over 11 bases. The J call may not be correct, given that the DNA end is closer to TRBJ2-1. Germline V CDR1 and CDR2: LGHDT, YNNKEL (reference sequence). The CDR3 runs 15 residues. This CDR3 reads CASSQQLAGVDEQFF. The CDR3 DNA reads as TGTGCCAGCAGCCAGCAACTAGCGGGGGTCGATGAGCAGTTCTTC.

The rearrangement joins TRBV4-2 to TRBJ2-2; D is tentatively TRBD1 or TRBD2 (5 bases each). The CDR3 spans 15 residues. CDR1 is LGHNA, CDR2 YNFKEQ, per germline. V shed 4 bases and J shed 6 bases, with 15 bases lying between them. The CDR3 region is CASSLRDPGAGELFF. CDR3 nucleotide sequence: TGTGCCAGCAGCCTCCGGGACCCCGGAGCCGGGGAGCTGTTTTTT.

This clonotype was observed a handful of times. This rearrangement joins TRBV12-3 or TRBV12-4 to TRBJ2-2; 9 bases agree with TRBD2. V was clipped by 5 bases and J by 3 bases; unmatched bases: 10. This CDR3 has 17 amino acids. This chain's CDR3 is CASSPTRLAEHTGELFF. The CDR3 region has the DNA TGTGCCAGCAGTCCTACTCGACTAGCGGAACACACCGGGGAGCTGTTTTTT.

The genes are TRBV28 and TRBJ2-2; no clear D gene. Trimming removed 1 base from V and 8 bases from J, with 17 bases in between. The CDR3 loop spans 16 amino acids. CDR1 is MDHEN and CDR2 is SYDVKM in the germline V gene. The CDR3 DNA reads as TGTGCCAGCAGTTTATCCCACGTGGGCTATAGTGGGGAGCTGTTTTTT. This codes for CASSLSHVGYSGELFF.

The chain links TRBV28 to TRBJ2-4, with TRBD2 matching over 9 bases. CDR3 size: 20 residues. Germline CDR1 reads MDHEN; CDR2 reads SYDVKM. With V trimmed by 5 bases and J by 2 bases, 19 bases remained unmatched. This CDR3 reads CASSTQSGLAGGGPKNIQYF. In DNA, the CDR3 is TGTGCCAGCAGTACCCAGTCGGGACTAGCTGGGGGAGGGCCCAAAAACATTCAGTACTTC.

There are a few counts of this clonotype. This rearrangement joins TRBV5-1 to TRBJ1-3; possible D gene TRBD1, 5 bases. CDR3 length: 18 residues. Germline V gives CDR1 SGHRS, CDR2 YFSETQ. V gave up 2 bases and J gave up 4 bases, with 22 bases separating them. CDR3: CASSFAPGPSTPGNTIYF. The CDR3 region has the DNA TGCGCCAGCAGCTTCGCGCCGGGACCCTCCACCCCGGGAAACACCATATATTTT.

This clonotype was observed a few times. At one of its ends the junction is not consistent with the germline gene, which may arise from a read error. The chain couples TRBV12-3 or TRBV12-4 to TRBJ1-2; D unclear. This CDR3 region has 10 residues. CDR3 coding DNA: TGTGCCAGCAGTTTAGGACCACTCTTCTTC. This sequence encodes CASSLGPLFF.

The chain carries TRBV24-1 and TRBJ1-2; TRBD1 is a possible D gene (5 bases). The CDR3 length is 11 residues. Germline V gene data show CDR1 as KGHDR and CDR2 as SFDVKD. Between the trimmed V and J ends, which lost 7 bases and 14 bases, there was a span of 16 bases. The CDR3 DNA is TGTGCCACCAGCGGACAACGACCGGAGACCTTC. This sequence encodes CATSGQRPETF.

This clonotype was found once. The chain recombines TRBV7-3 with TRBJ1-6; D gene uncertain. The V gene lost 2 bases and the J gene lost 10 bases, with 15 bases spanning the gap. The length of the CDR3 is 15 residues. Germline CDR1 is SGHTA and CDR2 is FQGTGA. This CDR3 reads CASSLLGPQLSPLHF. The CDR3 DNA follows: TGTGCCAGCAGCTTATTGGGCCCCCAGTTATCACCCCTCCACTTT. Together with reference TRBV7-3 and TRBJ1-6, the CDR3 gives the full variable domain: GAGVSQTPSNKVTEKGKYVELRCDPISGHTALYWYRQSLGQGPEFLIYFQGTGAADDSGLPNDRFFAVRPEGSVSTLKIQRTERGDSAVYLCASSLLGPQLSPLHFGNGTRLTVT.

The chain recombines TRBV7-2 with TRBJ2-2; 15 bases match TRBD2. The CDR3 length is 17 residues. V shed 5 bases and J 5 bases; nucleotides not matched to a gene: 6. Germline lookup yields CDR1 SGHTA and CDR2 FQGNSA. DNA of the CDR3: TGTGCCAGCAGCCGGACTAGCGGGGGGGCGCGGACCGGGGAGCTGTTTTTT. Translated, it gives CASSRTSGGARTGELFF.

This clonotype was counted only a few times. The chain combines TRBV6-5 with TRBJ2-3; 11 bases line up with TRBD2. V was pared by 4 bases and J by 9 bases, with 9 bases of the junction left unmatched. This CDR3 is 15 amino acids long. Germline loops: CDR1 MNHEY, CDR2 SVGAGI. The DNA of the CDR3 is TGTGCCAGCAGTTCGATAGCGGGGGGGCAGCGAACGCAGTATTTT. Protein product: CASSSIAGGQRTQYF.